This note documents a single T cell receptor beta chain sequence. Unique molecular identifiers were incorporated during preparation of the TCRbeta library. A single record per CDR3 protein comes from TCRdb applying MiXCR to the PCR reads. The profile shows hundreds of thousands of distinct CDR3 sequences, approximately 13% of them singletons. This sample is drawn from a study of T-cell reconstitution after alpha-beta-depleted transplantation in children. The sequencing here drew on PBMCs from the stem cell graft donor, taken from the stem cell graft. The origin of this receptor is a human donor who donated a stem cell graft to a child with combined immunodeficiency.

CDR3 DNA sequence: TGTGCCAGCAGCTTAGTTTTAGCGCTCTACGAGCAGTACTTC. This translates into CASSLVLALYEQYF. The chain employs TRBV7-2 and TRBJ2-7; maybe TRBD2 (5 bases). Germline CDR1 is SGHTA and CDR2 is FQGNSA. The CDR3 covers 14 residues. Trimming pared 1 base from V and 3 bases from J, leaving 10 bases between.